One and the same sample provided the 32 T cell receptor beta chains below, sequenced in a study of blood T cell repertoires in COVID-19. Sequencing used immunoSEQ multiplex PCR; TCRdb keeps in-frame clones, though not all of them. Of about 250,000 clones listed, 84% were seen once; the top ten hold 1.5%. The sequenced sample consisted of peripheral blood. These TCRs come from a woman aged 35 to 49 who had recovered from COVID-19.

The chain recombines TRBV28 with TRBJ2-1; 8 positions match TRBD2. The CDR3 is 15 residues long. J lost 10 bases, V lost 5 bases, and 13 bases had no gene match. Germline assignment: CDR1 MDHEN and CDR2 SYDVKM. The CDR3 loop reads CASSPPYGGAHEQFF. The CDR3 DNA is TGTGCCAGCAGTCCCCCCTACGGGGGGGCCCACGAGCAGTTCTTC.

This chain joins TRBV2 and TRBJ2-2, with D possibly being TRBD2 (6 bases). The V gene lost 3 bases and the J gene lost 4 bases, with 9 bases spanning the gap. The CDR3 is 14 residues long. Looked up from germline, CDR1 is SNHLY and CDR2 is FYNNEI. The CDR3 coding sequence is TGTGCCAGCAGTGAGGGGAGGAGCACCGGGGAGCTGTTTTTT. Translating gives CASSEGRSTGELFF.

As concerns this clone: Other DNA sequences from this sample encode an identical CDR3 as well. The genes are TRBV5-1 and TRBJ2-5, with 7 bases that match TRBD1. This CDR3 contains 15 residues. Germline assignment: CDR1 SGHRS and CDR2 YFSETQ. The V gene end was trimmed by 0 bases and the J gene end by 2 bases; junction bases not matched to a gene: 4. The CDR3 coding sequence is TGCGCCAGCAGCTTGGCCGGGACAGTGCAAGAGACCCAGTACTTC. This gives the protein CASSLAGTVQETQYF.

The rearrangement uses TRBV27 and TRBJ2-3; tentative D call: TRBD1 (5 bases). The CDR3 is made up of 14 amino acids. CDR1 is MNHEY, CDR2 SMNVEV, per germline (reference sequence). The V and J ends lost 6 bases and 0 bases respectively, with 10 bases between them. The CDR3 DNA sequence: TGTGCCAGCAGCTCCAGGGCTAGCACAGATACGCAGTATTTT. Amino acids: CASSSRASTDTQYF.

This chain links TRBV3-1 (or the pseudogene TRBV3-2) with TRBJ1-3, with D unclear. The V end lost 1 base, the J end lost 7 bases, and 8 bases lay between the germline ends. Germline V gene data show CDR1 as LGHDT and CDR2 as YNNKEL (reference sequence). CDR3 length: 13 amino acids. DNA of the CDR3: TGTGCCAGCAGCCAAGGGTCGGTGAACACCATATATTTT. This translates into CASSQGSVNTIYF.

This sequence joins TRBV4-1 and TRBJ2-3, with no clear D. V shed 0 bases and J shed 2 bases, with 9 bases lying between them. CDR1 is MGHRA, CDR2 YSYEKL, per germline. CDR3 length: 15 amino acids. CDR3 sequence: CASSQERLNTDTQYF. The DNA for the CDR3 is TGCGCCAGCAGCCAAGAGAGACTGAACACAGATACGCAGTATTTT.

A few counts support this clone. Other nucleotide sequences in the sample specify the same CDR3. CDR3 coding DNA: TGTGCCAGCTCACCACAAGGGGGAAACACCGGGGAGCTGTTTTTT. This codes for CASSPQGGNTGELFF. The chain is built from TRBV18 and TRBJ2-2; TRBD1 might be the D (6 bases). With 1 base removed from V and 2 bases from J, the gap between germline ends came to 8 bases. Germline assignment: CDR1 KGHSH and CDR2 LQKENI. There are 15 residues in the CDR3.

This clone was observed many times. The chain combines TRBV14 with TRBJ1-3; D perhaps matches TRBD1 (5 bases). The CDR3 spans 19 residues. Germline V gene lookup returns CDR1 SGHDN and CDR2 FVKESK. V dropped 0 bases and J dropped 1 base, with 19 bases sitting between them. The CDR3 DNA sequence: TGTGCCAGCAGCCAAGATGGGGGAGGGATGAGGATTTCTGGAAACACCATATATTTT. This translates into CASSQDGGGMRISGNTIYF. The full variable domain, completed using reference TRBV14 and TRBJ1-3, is EAGVTQFPSHSVIEKGQTVTLRCDPISGHDNLYWYRRVMGKEIKFLLHFVKESKQDESGMPNNRFLAERTGGTYSTLKVQPAELEDSGVYFCASSQDGGGMRISGNTIYFGEGSWLTVV.

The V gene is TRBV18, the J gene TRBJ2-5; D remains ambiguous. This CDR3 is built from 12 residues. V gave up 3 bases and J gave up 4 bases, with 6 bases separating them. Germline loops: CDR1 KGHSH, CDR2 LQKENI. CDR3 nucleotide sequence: TGTGCCAGCTCACCTTCAGGAGAGACCCAGTACTTC. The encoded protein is CASSPSGETQYF.

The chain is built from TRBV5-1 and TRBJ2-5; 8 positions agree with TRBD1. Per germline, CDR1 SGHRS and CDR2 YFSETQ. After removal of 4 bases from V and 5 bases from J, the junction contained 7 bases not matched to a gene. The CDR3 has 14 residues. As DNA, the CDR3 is TGCGCCAGCAGCCTGGGGGGACAGGAGGAGACCCAGTACTTC. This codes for CASSLGGQEETQYF.

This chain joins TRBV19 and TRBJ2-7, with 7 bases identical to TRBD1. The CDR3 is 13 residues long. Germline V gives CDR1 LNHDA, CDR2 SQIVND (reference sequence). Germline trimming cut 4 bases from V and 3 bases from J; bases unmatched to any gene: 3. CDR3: CASSSRGIYEQYF. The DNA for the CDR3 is TGTGCCAGTAGTAGCAGGGGGATCTACGAGCAGTACTTC.

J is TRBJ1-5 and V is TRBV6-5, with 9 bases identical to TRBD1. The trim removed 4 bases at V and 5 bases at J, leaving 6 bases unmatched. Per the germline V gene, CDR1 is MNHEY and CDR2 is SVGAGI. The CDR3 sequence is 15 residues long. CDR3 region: CASSLGQGRDQPQHF. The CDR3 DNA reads TGTGCCAGCAGTTTAGGACAGGGGCGGGATCAGCCCCAGCATTTT.

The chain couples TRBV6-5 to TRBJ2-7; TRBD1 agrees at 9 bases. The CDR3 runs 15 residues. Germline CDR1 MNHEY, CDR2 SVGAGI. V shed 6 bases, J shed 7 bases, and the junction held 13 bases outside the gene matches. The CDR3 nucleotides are TGTGCCAGCAGCCGGATCTGGACAGGGGTGGGTGAGCAGTACTTC. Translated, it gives CASSRIWTGVGEQYF.

CDR3 in DNA: TGTGCCAGCAGCCTAGGGGTGGGCAATCAGCCCCAGCATTTT. Its protein product is CASSLGVGNQPQHF. This rearrangement joins TRBV6-5 to TRBJ1-5; a possible D gene is TRBD1 (5 bases). This CDR3 is built from 14 residues. V lost 6 bases to trimming and J lost 2 bases, with 11 bases between them. CDR1 is MNHEY and CDR2 is SVGAGI in the germline V gene.

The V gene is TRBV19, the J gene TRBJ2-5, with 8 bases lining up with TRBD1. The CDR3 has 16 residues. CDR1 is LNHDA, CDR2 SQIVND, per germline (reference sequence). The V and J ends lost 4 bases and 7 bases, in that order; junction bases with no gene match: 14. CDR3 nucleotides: TGTGCCAGTAGTAACCCCTACAGGGGGAATGAGGGGACCCAGTACTTC. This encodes CASSNPYRGNEGTQYF.

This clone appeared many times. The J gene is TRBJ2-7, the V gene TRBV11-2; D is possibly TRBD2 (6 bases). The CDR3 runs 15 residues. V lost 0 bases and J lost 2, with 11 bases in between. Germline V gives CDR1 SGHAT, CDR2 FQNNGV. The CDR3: CASSLDREDPYEQYF. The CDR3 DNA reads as TGTGCCAGCAGCTTAGATAGGGAGGATCCCTACGAGCAGTACTTC.

CDR3 amino acids: CASSLISNYGYTF. The CDR3 bases are TGTGCCAGCAGTTTGATCAGTAACTATGGCTACACCTTC. The chain couples TRBV28 to TRBJ1-2; D gene unclear. Trimming cost V 3 bases and J 1 base, with 6 bases left between them. The CDR3 runs 13 residues. The germline V gene encodes CDR1 MDHEN and CDR2 SYDVKM.

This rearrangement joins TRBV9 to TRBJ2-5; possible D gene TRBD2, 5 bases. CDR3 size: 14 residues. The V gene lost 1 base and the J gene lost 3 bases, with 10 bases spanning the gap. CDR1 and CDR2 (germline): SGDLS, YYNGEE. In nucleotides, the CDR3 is TGTGCCAGCAGCGTAAGAGCGGATAAAGAGACCCAGTACTTC. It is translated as CASSVRADKETQYF.

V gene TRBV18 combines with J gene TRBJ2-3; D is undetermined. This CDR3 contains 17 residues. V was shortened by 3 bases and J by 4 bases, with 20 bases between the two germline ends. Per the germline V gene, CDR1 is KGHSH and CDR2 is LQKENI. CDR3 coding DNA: TGTGCCAGCTCACCCATGCCCTTACGCTTGGGCCCAGATACGCAGTATTTT. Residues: CASSPMPLRLGPDTQYF.

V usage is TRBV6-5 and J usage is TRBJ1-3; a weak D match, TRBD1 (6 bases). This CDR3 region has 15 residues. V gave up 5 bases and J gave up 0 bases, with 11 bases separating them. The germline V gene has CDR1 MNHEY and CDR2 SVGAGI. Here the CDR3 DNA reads TGTGCCAGCAGTCGACAGGCCGTCTCTGGAAACACCATATATTTT. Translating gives CASSRQAVSGNTIYF.

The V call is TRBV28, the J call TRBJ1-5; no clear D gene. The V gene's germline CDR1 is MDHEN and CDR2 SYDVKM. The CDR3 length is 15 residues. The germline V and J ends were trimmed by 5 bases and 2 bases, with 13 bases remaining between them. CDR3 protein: CASSVDKIGNQPQHF. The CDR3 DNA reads TGTGCCAGCAGTGTAGACAAAATTGGCAATCAGCCCCAGCATTTT.

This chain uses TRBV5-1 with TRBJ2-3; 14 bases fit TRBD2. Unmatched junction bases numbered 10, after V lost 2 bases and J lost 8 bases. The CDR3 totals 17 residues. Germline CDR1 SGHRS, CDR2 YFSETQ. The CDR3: CASSFSGLAGVFVTQYF. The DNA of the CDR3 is TGCGCCAGCAGCTTTTCGGGACTAGCGGGGGTTTTCGTTACGCAGTATTTT.

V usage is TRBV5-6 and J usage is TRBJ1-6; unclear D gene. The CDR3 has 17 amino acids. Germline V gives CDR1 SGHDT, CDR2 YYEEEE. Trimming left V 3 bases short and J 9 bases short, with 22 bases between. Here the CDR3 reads CASSSLKARTAGSPLHF. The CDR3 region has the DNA TGTGCCAGCAGCTCCCTTAAGGCCCGGACGGCGGGTTCACCCCTCCACTTT. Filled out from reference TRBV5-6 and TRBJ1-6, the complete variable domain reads DAGVTQSPTHLIKTRGQQVTLRCSPKSGHDTVSWYQQALGQGPQFIFQYYEEEERQRGNFPDRFSGHQFPNYSSELNVNALLLGDSALYLCASSSLKARTAGSPLHFGNGTRLTVT.

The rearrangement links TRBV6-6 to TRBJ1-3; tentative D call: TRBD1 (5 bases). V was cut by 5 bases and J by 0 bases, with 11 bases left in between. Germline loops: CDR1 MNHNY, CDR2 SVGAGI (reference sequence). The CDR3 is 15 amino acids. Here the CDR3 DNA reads TGTGCCAGCAGTAACAGGCAGGACTCTGGAAACACCATATATTTT. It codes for CASSNRQDSGNTIYF.

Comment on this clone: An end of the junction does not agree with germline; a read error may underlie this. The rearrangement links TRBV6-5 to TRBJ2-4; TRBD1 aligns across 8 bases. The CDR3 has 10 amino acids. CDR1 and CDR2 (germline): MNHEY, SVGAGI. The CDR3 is CASTADRAVF. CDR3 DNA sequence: TGTGCCAGCACCGCGGACAGGGCCGTCTTC.

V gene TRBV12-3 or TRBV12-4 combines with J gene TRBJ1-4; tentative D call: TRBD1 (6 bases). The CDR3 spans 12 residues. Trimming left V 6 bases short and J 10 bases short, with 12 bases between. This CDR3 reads CASRRSGAKLFF. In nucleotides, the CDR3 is TGTGCCAGCAGGAGGTCAGGGGCAAAACTGTTTTTT.

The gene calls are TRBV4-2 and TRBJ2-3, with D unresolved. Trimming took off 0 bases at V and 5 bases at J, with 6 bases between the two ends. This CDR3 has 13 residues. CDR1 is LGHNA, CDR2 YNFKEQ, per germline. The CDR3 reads CASSQDHGDTQYF. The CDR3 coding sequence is TGTGCCAGCAGCCAAGATCACGGAGATACGCAGTATTTT.

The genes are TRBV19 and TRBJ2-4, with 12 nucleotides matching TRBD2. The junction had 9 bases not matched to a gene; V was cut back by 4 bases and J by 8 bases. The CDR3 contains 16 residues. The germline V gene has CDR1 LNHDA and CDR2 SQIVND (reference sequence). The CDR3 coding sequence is TGTGCCAGTAGTACAAATCGACTAGCGGGGGCAGACATTCAGTACTTC. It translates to CASSTNRLAGADIQYF. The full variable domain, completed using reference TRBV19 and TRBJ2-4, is DGGITQSPKYLFRKEGQNVTLSCEQNLNHDAMYWYRQDPGQGLRLIYYSQIVNDFQKGDIAEGYSVSREKKESFPLTVTSAQKNPTAFYLCASSTNRLAGADIQYFGAGTRLSVL.

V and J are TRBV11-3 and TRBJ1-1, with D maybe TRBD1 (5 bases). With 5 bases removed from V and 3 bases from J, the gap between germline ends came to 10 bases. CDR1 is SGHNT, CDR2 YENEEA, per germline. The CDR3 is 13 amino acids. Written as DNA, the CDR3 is TGTGCCAGCAGCCCAGGACAAGACACTGAAGCTTTCTTT. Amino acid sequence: CASSPGQDTEAFF.

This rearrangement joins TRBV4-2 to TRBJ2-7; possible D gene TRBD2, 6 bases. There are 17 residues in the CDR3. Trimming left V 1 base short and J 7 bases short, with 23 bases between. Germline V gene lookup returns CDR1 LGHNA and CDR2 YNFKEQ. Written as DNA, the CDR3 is TGTGCCAGCAGCCAAGGGAGGAGCCTTAACGTAGCGGAGGAGCAGTACTTC. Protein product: CASSQGRSLNVAEEQYF.

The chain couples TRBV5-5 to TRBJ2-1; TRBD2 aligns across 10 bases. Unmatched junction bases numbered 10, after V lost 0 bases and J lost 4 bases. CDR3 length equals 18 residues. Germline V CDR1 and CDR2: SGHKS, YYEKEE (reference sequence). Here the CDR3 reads CASSLGPALAGAYNEQFF. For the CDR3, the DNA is TGTGCCAGCAGCTTGGGACCAGCTCTAGCGGGGGCTTACAATGAGCAGTTCTTC.

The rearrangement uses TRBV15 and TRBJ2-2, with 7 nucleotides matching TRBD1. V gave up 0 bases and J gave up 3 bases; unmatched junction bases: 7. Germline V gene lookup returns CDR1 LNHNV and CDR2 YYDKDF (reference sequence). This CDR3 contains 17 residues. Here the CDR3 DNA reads TGTGCCACCAGCAGAGATCGGGACAGTTTCGACACCGGGGAGCTGTTTTTT. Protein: CATSRDRDSFDTGELFF.